The T cell receptor beta chain described here comes from a study of shared clonotypes between healthy human individuals. Study overall: Donors had three CD4 naive, three CD4 memory, two CD8 naive and one CD8 memory plate apiece.

Germline assignment: CDR1 SGDLS and CDR2 YYNGEE. The length of the CDR3 is 15 residues. J lost 6 bases, V lost 3 bases, and 8 bases had no gene match. Terminally differentiated effector memory CD45RA+ cells were excluded from the naive CD8 cells, which were CD45RO-negative and positively selected for CCR7. HIV-negative, healthy adults without recent acute infections or vaccinations were the donors. Repertoires were generated with immunoSEQ multiplex PCR, while TCRdb's copy carries only in-frame clones and drops some. The table includes roughly 2,000,000 clones, 85% to 95% detected once. The sequenced sample was naive CD8+ T cells from PBMCs. V is TRBV9 and J is TRBJ2-7, with TRBD2 matching 11 bases. The TCR was taken from a man aged 18 to 35 in good health. Some clones in this sample may be carry-over from other donors' samples. CDR3 in amino acids: CASSAYGLAGGEQYF. In DNA, the CDR3 is TGTGCCAGCAGCGCGTATGGGCTAGCGGGGGGCGAGCAGTACTTC.